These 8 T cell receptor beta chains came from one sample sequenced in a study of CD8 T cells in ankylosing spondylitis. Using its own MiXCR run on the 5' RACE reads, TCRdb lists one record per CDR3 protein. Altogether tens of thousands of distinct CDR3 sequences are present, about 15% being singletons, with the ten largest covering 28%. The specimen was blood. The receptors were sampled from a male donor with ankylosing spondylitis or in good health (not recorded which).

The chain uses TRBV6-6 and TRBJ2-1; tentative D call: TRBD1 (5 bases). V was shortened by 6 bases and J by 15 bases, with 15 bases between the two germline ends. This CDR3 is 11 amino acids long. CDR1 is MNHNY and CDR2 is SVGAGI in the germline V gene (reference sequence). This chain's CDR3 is CASRTDGPSFF. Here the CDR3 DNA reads TGTGCCAGCAGGACAGACGGACCGTCGTTCTTC.

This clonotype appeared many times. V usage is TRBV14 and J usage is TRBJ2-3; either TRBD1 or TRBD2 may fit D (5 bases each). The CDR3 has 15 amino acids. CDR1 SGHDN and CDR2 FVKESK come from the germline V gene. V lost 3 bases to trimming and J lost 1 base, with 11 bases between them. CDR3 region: CASSHRGDGTDTQYF. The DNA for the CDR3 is TGTGCCAGCAGCCACAGAGGGGATGGCACAGATACGCAGTATTTT.

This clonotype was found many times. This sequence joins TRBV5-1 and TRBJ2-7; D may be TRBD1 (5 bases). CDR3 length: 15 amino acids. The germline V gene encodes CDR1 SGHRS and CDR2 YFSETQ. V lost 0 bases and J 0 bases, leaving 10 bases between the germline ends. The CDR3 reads CASSLGQRSSYEQYF. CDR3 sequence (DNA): TGCGCCAGCAGCTTGGGACAGAGGAGCTCCTACGAGCAGTACTTC.

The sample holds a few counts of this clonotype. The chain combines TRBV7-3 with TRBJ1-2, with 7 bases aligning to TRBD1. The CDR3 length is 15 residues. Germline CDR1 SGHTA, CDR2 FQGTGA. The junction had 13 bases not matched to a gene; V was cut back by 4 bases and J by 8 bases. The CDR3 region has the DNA TGTGCCAGCAGCTCAACCGTACAGGGGTTGTCGGGCTACACCTTC. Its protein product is CASSSTVQGLSGYTF.

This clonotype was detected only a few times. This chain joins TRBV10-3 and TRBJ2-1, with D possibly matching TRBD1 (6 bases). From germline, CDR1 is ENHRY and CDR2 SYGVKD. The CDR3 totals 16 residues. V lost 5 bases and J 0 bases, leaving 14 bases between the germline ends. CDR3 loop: CAISITTGSSYNEQFF. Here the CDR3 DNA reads TGTGCCATCAGTATAACCACAGGGAGCTCCTACAATGAGCAGTTCTTC.

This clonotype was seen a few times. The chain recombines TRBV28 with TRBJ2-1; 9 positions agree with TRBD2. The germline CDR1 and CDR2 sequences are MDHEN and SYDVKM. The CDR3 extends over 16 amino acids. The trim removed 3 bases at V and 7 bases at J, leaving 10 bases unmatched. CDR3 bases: TGTGCCAGCAGTTTTCCTGGCGGGGGGGCTCTGAATGAGCAGTTCTTC. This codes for CASSFPGGGALNEQFF.

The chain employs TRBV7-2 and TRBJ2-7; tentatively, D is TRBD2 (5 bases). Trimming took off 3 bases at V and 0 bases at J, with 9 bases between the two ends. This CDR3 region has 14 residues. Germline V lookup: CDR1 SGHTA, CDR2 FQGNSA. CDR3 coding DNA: TGTGCCAGCAGCTTTAGCCTAGCCTCCTACGAGCAGTACTTC. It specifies CASSFSLASYEQYF.

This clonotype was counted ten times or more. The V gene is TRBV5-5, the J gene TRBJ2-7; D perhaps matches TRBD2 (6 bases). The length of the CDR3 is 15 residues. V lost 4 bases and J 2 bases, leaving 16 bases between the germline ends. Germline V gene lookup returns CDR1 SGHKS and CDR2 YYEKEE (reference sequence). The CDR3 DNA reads TGTGCCAGCAGCCGGGGGAGCAACATACCCTACGAGCAGTACGTC. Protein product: CASSRGSNIPYEQYV.